This entry is about one TCR beta chain. Produced via immunoSEQ multiplex PCR; TCRdb's table is partial and in-frame only. The repertoire holds 300,000 to 350,000 clones, with about nine tenths as singletons. This entry comes from a study of blood T cell repertoires in COVID-19. The Seattle patients, enrolled during active infection, were followed longitudinally. V lost 7 bases and J 0 bases, leaving 10 bases between the germline ends. The germline V gene encodes CDR1 MDHEN and CDR2 SYDVKM. The CDR3 length is 14 residues. Sequencing was performed on peripheral blood. This sequence was found in a young woman with COVID-19, enrolled during active disease. V and J are TRBV28 and TRBJ2-1, with TRBD2 as a possible D gene (5 bases). The CDR3 DNA reads TGTGCCAGCATCCTTGGGAGCTCCTACAATGAGCAGTTCTTC. Residues: CASILGSSYNEQFF.